This TCR beta chain stems from a study of blood T cell repertoires in COVID-19 (TCRdb year 2020). Regarding the study in general: Samples covering the acute and convalescent phases of COVID-19 were provided by collaborators in the United States, Italy and Spain. Subjects who had been exposed to COVID-19, were actively infected with it, or had recovered from it provided the deeply sampled blood TCRbeta repertoires that made up the dataset. The repertoires were released in a freely available public database intended as a resource for research on the immune response to SARS-CoV-2. The samples were drawn from the first 160 participants of the ongoing ImmuneRACE study and from 1,254 subjects provided by 6 global collaborators. Nearly every sample came with metadata listing a de-identified subject ID, COVID-19 status, age in years and sex. Where available, HLA class I and class II types were taken from metadata supplied by the sample provider and were not determined by assay-based typing. The material from the prospective study consisted of cDNA or gDNA derived from T cells, B-cell-depleted T cells, or PBMCs. Broad study findings and their caveats: Clinical and demographic metadata were provided uncurated, with the amount varying by source and participant.

Regarding this clone: It has no known antigen specificity. Base quality data are lacking; no much larger clone is found one base away.

V is trimmed back by 3 bases and J by 4 bases, and the junction contains 8 bases that no gene match accounts for. In the germline V gene (reference sequence), CDR1 corresponds to DFQATT and CDR2 to SNEGSKA. Measured from the cysteine to the phenylalanine, the CDR3 is 14 residues long. Solely the CDR3 DNA is kept, with 42 bases framed from the first base. TCRbeta CDR3 regions were amplified from genomic DNA by means of the immunoSEQ Assay, a bias-controlled multiplex PCR. In the source study's methods: The number of nucleated cells in each sample was estimated from the amplification of reference gene primers within the assay. To quantify the absolute abundance of each unique TCRbeta CDR3 rearrangement, sequence reads were collapsed and filtered. For each sample, productive Simpson clonality was calculated by taking the square root of Simpson's diversity index across productive rearrangements. TCRdb re-hosts the immuneACCESS table, in-frame sequences only. Its copies lack some clones; in the studies checked, an unresolved V gene accounts for under half of them, and the cause for the rest is not known. D and trimming come from the DNA, and the V and J calls and clone size come from that table. In all, the sample holds around 270,000 clones, and roughly 90% of those were seen once. The ten largest clones take up about 4.1% of the sample.

Samples from volunteer blood donors who had recovered from COVID-19 were contributed by a second Seattle source. Collaborating institutions collected whole blood in K2EDTA tubes following their own protocols. For TCRbeta analysis, collaborator samples were shipped as frozen whole blood, as isolated PBMCs, or as DNA extracted from either sample type. The source material was peripheral blood. The TCR was taken from a man aged 55-75 years who had recovered from COVID-19. The V gene is TRBV20-1 and the J gene is TRBJ1-1, and 7 bases in between align with TRBD1. The CDR3 region: CSASARTGVTEAFF. The DNA reads as follows: TGCAGTGCTAGTGCCCGAACAGGGGTCACTGAAGCTTTCTTT.